This passage covers 31 T cell receptor beta chains from one sample sequenced in a study of T cell responses to AZD1222 COVID-19 vaccine. Sequenced by immunoSEQ multiplex PCR; TCRdb stores in-frame clones only, minus some. Of about 180,000 clones detected, approximately 90% appear once; the ten largest clones hold 4.3%. Sequencing was performed on peripheral blood, taken 28 days after the second dose of the MenACWY control vaccine. The source of these receptors is an adult who received the MenACWY meningococcal vaccine as a control.

The V call is TRBV5-5, the J call TRBJ2-5; 11 bases are shared with TRBD2. Germline-derived CDR1 and CDR2 are SGHKS and YYEKEE (reference sequence). The CDR3 is made up of 15 amino acids. With V trimmed by 5 bases and J by 7 bases, 10 bases remained unmatched. Here the CDR3 DNA reads TGTGCCAGCAGTTCGCTAGCGGGAGGTCCGGGGACCCAGTACTTC. Translated: CASSSLAGGPGTQYF.

V and J are TRBV7-9 and TRBJ1-4; no clear D gene. This CDR3 is 14 amino acids long. Germline V gene data show CDR1 as SEHNR and CDR2 as FQNEAQ (reference sequence). V was pared by 4 bases and J by 2 bases, with 8 bases between. CDR3 sequence (DNA): TGTGCCAGCAGCTACCGGGCCACTAATGAAAAACTGTTTTTT. This gives the protein CASSYRATNEKLFF.

V is TRBV27 and J is TRBJ2-1; TRBD2 matches at 7 bases. Germline CDR1 MNHEY, CDR2 SMNVEV (reference sequence). The CDR3 sequence is 16 residues long. V dropped 2 bases and J dropped 2; count of bases not matched to a gene: 6. CDR3 DNA sequence: TGTGCCAGCAGTTTAAGGCGGGAGTATCCCTACAATGAGCAGTTCTTC. It yields the protein CASSLRREYPYNEQFF.

In regard to this clone: This sample also contains other DNA sequences that code for the same CDR3. The gene calls are TRBV11-2 and TRBJ1-6; D gene uncertain. Germline CDR1 SGHAT, CDR2 FQNNGV. Trimming removed 1 base from V and 10 bases from J, with 5 bases in between. CDR3 length: 12 amino acids. CDR3: CASSLGRSPLHF. CDR3 coding DNA: TGTGCCAGCAGCTTAGGGCGATCACCCCTCCACTTT.

The chain recombines TRBV4-2 with TRBJ2-1; TRBD2 agrees at 8 bases. Germline assignment: CDR1 LGHNA and CDR2 YNFKEQ. The junction had 10 bases not matched to a gene; V was cut back by 0 bases and J by 9 bases. This CDR3 region has 16 residues. The CDR3 sequence: CASSQDREGNYGEQFF. The DNA for the CDR3 is TGTGCCAGCAGCCAAGACCGGGAGGGCAACTATGGTGAGCAGTTCTTC.

The chain combines TRBV4-3 with TRBJ1-2, with 7 positions matching TRBD1. This CDR3 is built from 15 residues. Trimming removed 1 base from V and 5 bases from J; junction bases left unmatched: 7. Germline V gene data show CDR1 as LGHNA and CDR2 as YSLEER. The CDR3: CASSQGTGYGYGYTF. The CDR3 DNA follows: TGCGCCAGCAGCCAAGGGACAGGCTATGGGTATGGCTACACCTTC.

CDR3 coding DNA: TGTGCCAGTAGTATCGCAGTTAACTATGGCTACACCTTC. It yields the protein CASSIAVNYGYTF. The genes are TRBV19 and TRBJ1-2, with D uncertain. The germline V gene has CDR1 LNHDA and CDR2 SQIVND (reference sequence). The CDR3 is 13 amino acids. The V gene lost 3 bases and the J gene lost 1 base, with 6 bases spanning the gap.

The rearrangement links TRBV3-1 (or the pseudogene TRBV3-2) to TRBJ1-5; tentatively, D is TRBD1 (5 bases). This CDR3 is built from 15 residues. Looked up from germline, CDR1 is LGHDT and CDR2 is YNNKEL (reference sequence). V was shortened by 4 bases and J by 2 bases, with 12 bases between the two germline ends. The CDR3 coding sequence is TGTGCCAGCAGCCTCCCCGGGGCCCGCAATCAGCCCCAGCATTTT. Its translation: CASSLPGARNQPQHF.

This chain connects TRBV6-2 or TRBV6-3 to TRBJ2-5; 15 bases agree with TRBD2. Germline V gives CDR1 MNHEY, CDR2 SVGEGT. The CDR3 has 15 residues. V trimming: 4 bases; J trimming: 4 bases; junction bases outside the gene matches: 1. Written as DNA, the CDR3 is TGTGCCAGCAGTTTGGGACTAGCGGGAGGAGAGACCCAGTACTTC. Residues: CASSLGLAGGETQYF.

The gene calls are TRBV5-4 and TRBJ1-1; TRBD1 aligns across 7 bases. The junction had 9 bases not matched to a gene; V was cut back by 5 bases and J by 5 bases. The CDR3 is made up of 14 amino acids. Germline CDR1 reads SGHNT; CDR2 reads YYREEE (reference sequence). CDR3 nucleotides: TGTGCCAGCAGGGAAGACAGGGCTAGGACTGAAGCTTTCTTT. This sequence encodes CASREDRARTEAFF.

The gene calls are TRBV30 and TRBJ2-3; 10 bases are shared with TRBD2. The J segment lost 0 bases and the V segment lost 0 bases, leaving 6 bases of the junction unmatched. In germline, CDR1 is GTSNPN, CDR2 SVGIG (reference sequence). The CDR3 spans 17 residues. CDR3 amino acids: CAWSVTSGTASTDTQYF. DNA of the CDR3: TGTGCCTGGAGTGTAACTAGCGGGACCGCTAGCACAGATACGCAGTATTTT.

The chain has TRBV7-3 and TRBJ1-6, with a tentative D call TRBD1 (6 bases). Germline values: CDR1 SGHTA, CDR2 FQGTGA. The germline V and J ends were trimmed by 5 bases and 10 bases, with 18 bases remaining between them. CDR3 length: 15 amino acids. CDR3 nucleotide sequence: TGTGCCAGCAGCCGGACAGCCAACAGTCGGTCACCCCTCCACTTT. Protein sequence: CASSRTANSRSPLHF.

The chain uses TRBV30 and TRBJ1-1; D uncertain. Germline CDR1 is GTSNPN and CDR2 is SVGIG (reference sequence). The germline V and J ends were trimmed by 0 bases and 11 bases, with 19 bases remaining between them. This CDR3 region has 14 residues. The CDR3 coding sequence is TGTGCCTGGAGTGTATCCCGGGCCCCGGCCGGGGCTTTCTTT. Translation gives CAWSVSRAPAGAFF.

This chain joins TRBV5-1 and TRBJ2-7, with D hard to call. V shed 3 bases and J shed 1 base, with 14 bases lying between them. Germline V CDR1 and CDR2: SGHRS, YFSETQ. CDR3 length: 15 residues. CDR3: CASSSAYTGSYEQYF. The DNA of the CDR3 is TGCGCCAGCAGCTCGGCCTACACTGGATCCTACGAGCAGTACTTC.

The gene calls are TRBV3-1 (or the pseudogene TRBV3-2) and TRBJ1-3; the D gene is possibly TRBD1 (5 bases). This CDR3 region has 15 residues. The ends were cut back, 0 bases at V and 3 bases at J, with 9 bases in the middle. The germline V gene has CDR1 LGHDT and CDR2 YNNKEL (reference sequence). CDR3 amino acids: CASSQDGGNGNTIYF. The CDR3 nucleotides are TGTGCCAGCAGCCAAGATGGGGGGAATGGAAACACCATATATTTT.

This chain uses TRBV12-3 or TRBV12-4 with TRBJ2-1; TRBD1 matches at 7 bases. Germline trimming cut 4 bases from V and 10 bases from J; bases unmatched to any gene: 7. The CDR3 runs 13 residues. CDR3 DNA: TGTGCCAGCAGTTCGACAGGGCAAGGCGAGCAGTTCTTC. Encoded protein: CASSSTGQGEQFF.

The chain uses TRBV9 and TRBJ1-5; TRBD1 matches at 10 bases. In germline, CDR1 is SGDLS, CDR2 YYNGEE. Trimming took 5 bases from V and 6 from J; bases not matched to a gene: 5. The CDR3 contains 14 residues. CDR3 sequence: CASSLGTGVQPQHF. CDR3 sequence (DNA): TGTGCCAGCAGTCTAGGGACAGGGGTTCAGCCCCAGCATTTT.

The chain couples TRBV11-1 to TRBJ2-5; the D is unclear. The V gene lost 2 bases and the J gene lost 3 bases, with 10 bases spanning the gap. The CDR3 has 14 residues. Germline V gene sequence: CDR1 SGHAT, CDR2 FQDESV (reference sequence). Written as DNA, the CDR3 is TGTGCCAGCAGCTTAAGGCAGAACGAAGAGACCCAGTACTTC. Encoded protein: CASSLRQNEETQYF.

The chain combines TRBV28 with TRBJ1-4; D is undetermined. The germline gives CDR1 MDHEN, CDR2 SYDVKM. CDR3 length equals 14 residues. The V end was cut by 2 bases, the J end by 0 bases, with 4 bases between. This CDR3 reads CASSLRATNEKLFF. The CDR3 nucleotides read TGTGCCAGCAGTTTACGGGCAACTAATGAAAAACTGTTTTTT.

This chain links TRBV2 with TRBJ2-1; tentatively, D is TRBD1 or TRBD2 (5 bases each). Germline-derived CDR1 and CDR2 are SNHLY and FYNNEI. This CDR3 has 12 amino acids. The germline V and J ends were trimmed by 6 bases and 13 bases, with 16 bases remaining between them. CDR3 sequence: CASSERDGIQFF. In DNA, the CDR3 is TGTGCCAGCAGCGAACGGGACGGGATTCAGTTCTTC. The full variable domain, with the rest looked up from reference TRBV2 and TRBJ2-1, is EPEVTQTPSHQVTQMGQEVILRCVPISNHLYFYWYRQILGQKVEFLVSFYNNEISEKSEIFDDQFSVERPDGSNFTLKIRSTKLEDSAMYFCASSERDGIQFFGPGTRLTVL.

The chain links TRBV28 to TRBJ1-3, with 11 bases aligning to TRBD1. J lost 2 bases, V lost 6 bases, and 6 bases had no gene match. The CDR3 sequence is 16 residues long. CDR1 and CDR2 from the germline V gene are MDHEN and SYDVKM. As DNA, the CDR3 is TGTGCCAGCAGCCCCGGGACAGGGGGACCTGGAAACACCATATATTTT. Amino acid sequence: CASSPGTGGPGNTIYF. Full variable domain (rest looked up from reference TRBV28 and TRBJ1-3): DVKVTQSSRYLVKRTGEKVFLECVQDMDHENMFWYRQDPGLGLRLIYFSYDVKMKEKGDIPEGYSVSREKKERFSLILESASTNQTSMYLCASSPGTGGPGNTIYFGEGSWLTVV.

The chain has TRBV5-4 and TRBJ2-1; D remains ambiguous. V gave up 0 bases and J gave up 0 bases, with 7 bases separating them. CDR3 length equals 15 residues. Germline values: CDR1 SGHNT, CDR2 YYREEE (reference sequence). The DNA of the CDR3 is TGTGCCAGCAGCTTGGAAGGAAACTCCTACAATGAGCAGTTCTTC. It yields the protein CASSLEGNSYNEQFF. The full variable domain, rest sourced from reference TRBV5-4 and TRBJ2-1, is ETGVTQSPTHLIKTRGQQVTLRCSSQSGHNTVSWYQQALGQGPQFIFQYYREEENGRGNFPPRFSGLQFPNYSSELNVNALELDDSALYLCASSLEGNSYNEQFFGPGTRLTVL.

This clone has just one count. The chain is built from TRBV6-5 and TRBJ2-1, with D perhaps given as TRBD1 or TRBD2 (5 bases each). The CDR3 sequence is 11 residues long. Trimming left V 8 bases short and J 16 bases short, with 18 bases between. Per germline, CDR1 MNHEY and CDR2 SVGAGI. Written as DNA, the CDR3 is TGTGCCAGCTCCGAGGGGTACTTGCAATTCTTC. Amino acid sequence: CASSEGYLQFF.

The V and J genes are TRBV28 and TRBJ2-7; perhaps TRBD1 as D (6 bases). Trimming cost V 6 bases and J 6 bases, with 15 bases left between them. CDR1 and CDR2 (germline): MDHEN, SYDVKM. CDR3 length: 13 amino acids. The CDR3 DNA reads TGTGCCAGCAGCGAACAGGGAAAGGGCGAGCAGTACTTC. Its translation: CASSEQGKGEQYF.

CDR3 residues: CASSQDMRASGYTF. In DNA, the CDR3 is TGCGCCAGCAGCCAAGATATGCGGGCTTCTGGCTACACCTTC. V is TRBV4-3 and J is TRBJ1-2, with D unclear. The CDR3 runs to 14 residues. Germline-derived CDR1 and CDR2 are LGHNA and YSLEER. The ends were cut back, 0 bases at V and 7 bases at J, with 12 bases in the middle.

The chain recombines TRBV5-1 with TRBJ1-1; 7 nucleotides align to TRBD1. This CDR3 is 16 amino acids long. Germline V CDR1 and CDR2: SGHRS, YFSETQ. Trimming took 4 bases from V and 5 from J; bases not matched to a gene: 14. CDR3 bases: TGCGCCAGCAGCGGCGGGGGAACAGGGGTGGATACTGAAGCTTTCTTT. Its translation: CASSGGGTGVDTEAFF.

The chain links TRBV4-2 to TRBJ1-1; no definite D call. This CDR3 region has 14 residues. Trimming removed 5 bases from V and 3 bases from J, with 13 bases in between. Germline lookup yields CDR1 LGHNA and CDR2 YNFKEQ. The DNA for the CDR3 is TGTGCCAGCAGCTCAACCGGGTCTGACACTGAAGCTTTCTTT. As protein: CASSSTGSDTEAFF.

For the CDR3, the DNA is TGTGCCAGCAGCCCTGACGGAGGGGATGGTCAGCCCCAGCATTTT. Translating gives CASSPDGGDGQPQHF. V and J are TRBV7-2 and TRBJ1-5, with a possible D match to TRBD1 (5 bases). V was pared by 5 bases and J by 6 bases, with 17 bases between. This CDR3 contains 15 residues. Looked up from germline, CDR1 is SGHTA and CDR2 is FQGNSA.

The CDR3 nucleotides are TGTGCCAGCAGCGCCACCGGGACAGAGCCCTACGAGCAGTACTTC. Residues: CASSATGTEPYEQYF. The genes are TRBV9 and TRBJ2-7, with 7 positions matching TRBD1. V lost 3 bases, J lost 2 bases, and 8 bases stayed unmatched. Germline assignment: CDR1 SGDLS and CDR2 YYNGEE. The CDR3 length is 15 residues. Complete variable domain (other parts from reference TRBV9 and TRBJ2-7): DSGVTQTPKHLITATGQRVTLRCSPRSGDLSVYWYQQSLDQGLQFLIQYYNGEERAKGNILERFSAQQFPDLHSELNLSSLELGDSALYFCASSATGTEPYEQYFGPGTRLTVT.

In nucleotides, the CDR3 is TGTGCCAGCAGCCTAGCGGGAAACATTCAGTACTTC. Encoded protein: CASSLAGNIQYF. The chain links TRBV5-5 to TRBJ2-4; 8 bases line up with TRBD2. Germline-derived CDR1 and CDR2 are SGHKS and YYEKEE (reference sequence). Losses at the gene ends were 4 bases for V and 6 bases for J; bases not matched to a gene: 0. This CDR3 contains 12 residues.

The chain is built from TRBV28 and TRBJ1-4; weak D call: TRBD1 (6 bases). Germline CDR1 MDHEN, CDR2 SYDVKM. Trimming cost V 3 bases and J 6 bases, with 20 bases left between them. This CDR3 comprises 17 residues. CDR3 amino acids: CASSFLAGDTSYEKLFF. The CDR3 DNA follows: TGTGCCAGCAGTTTCCTAGCAGGGGATACGTCCTATGAAAAACTGTTTTTT.